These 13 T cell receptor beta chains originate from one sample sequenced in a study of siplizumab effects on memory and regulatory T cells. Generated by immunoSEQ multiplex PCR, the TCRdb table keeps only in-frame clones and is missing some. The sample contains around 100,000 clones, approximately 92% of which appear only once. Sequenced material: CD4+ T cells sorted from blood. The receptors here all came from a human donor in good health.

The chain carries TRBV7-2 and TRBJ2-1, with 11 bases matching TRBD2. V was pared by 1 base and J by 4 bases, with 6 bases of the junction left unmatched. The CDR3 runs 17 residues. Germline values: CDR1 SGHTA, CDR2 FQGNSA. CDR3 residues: CASSLVTSGGLYNEQFF. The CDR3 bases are TGTGCCAGCAGCTTAGTAACTAGCGGGGGACTTTACAATGAGCAGTTCTTC.

The CDR3: CASSPVVLGSSYEQYF. The CDR3 DNA reads TGTGCCAGCAGCCCCGTAGTATTGGGGTCCTCTTACGAGCAGTACTTC. The chain employs TRBV7-6 and TRBJ2-7; D not certain. From germline, CDR1 is SGHVS and CDR2 FNYEAQ. The V end was cut by 5 bases, the J end by 4 bases, with 21 bases between. This CDR3 spans 16 amino acids.

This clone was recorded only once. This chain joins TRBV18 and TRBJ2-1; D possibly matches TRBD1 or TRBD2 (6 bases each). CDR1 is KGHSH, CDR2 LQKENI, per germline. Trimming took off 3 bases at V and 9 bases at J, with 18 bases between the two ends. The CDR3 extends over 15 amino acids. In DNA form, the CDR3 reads TGTGCCAGCTCACCTCAGGGGCCGCACGGGGGTGAGCAGTTCTTC. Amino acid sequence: CASSPQGPHGGEQFF.

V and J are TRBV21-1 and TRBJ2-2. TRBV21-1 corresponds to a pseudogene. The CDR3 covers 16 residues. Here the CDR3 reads CASSKAYPGAAGELFF. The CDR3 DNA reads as TGTGCCAGCAGCAAAGCTTATCCGGGGGCGGCCGGGGAGCTGTTTTTT.

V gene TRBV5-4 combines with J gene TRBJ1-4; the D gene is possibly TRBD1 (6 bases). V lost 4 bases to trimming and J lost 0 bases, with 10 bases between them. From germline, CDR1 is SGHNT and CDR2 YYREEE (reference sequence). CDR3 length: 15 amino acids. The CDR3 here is CASSPSGATNEKLFF. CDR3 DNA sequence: TGTGCCAGCAGCCCGTCAGGGGCAACTAATGAAAAACTGTTTTTT.

CDR3: CASSLPHRQDSGYTF. DNA of the CDR3: TGTGCCAGCAGTTTACCCCATCGGCAGGACTCTGGCTACACCTTC. The J gene is TRBJ1-2, the V gene TRBV28; D gene ambiguous. The CDR3 extends over 15 amino acids. Trimming removed 2 bases from V and 7 bases from J, with 17 bases in between. The germline gives CDR1 MDHEN, CDR2 SYDVKM.

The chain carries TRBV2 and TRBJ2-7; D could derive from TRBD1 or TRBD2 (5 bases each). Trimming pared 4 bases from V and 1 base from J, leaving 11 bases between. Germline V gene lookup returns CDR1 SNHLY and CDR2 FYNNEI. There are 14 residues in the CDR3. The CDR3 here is CASSGGVYSYEQYF. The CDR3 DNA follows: TGTGCCAGCAGTGGAGGGGTTTATTCCTACGAGCAGTACTTC.

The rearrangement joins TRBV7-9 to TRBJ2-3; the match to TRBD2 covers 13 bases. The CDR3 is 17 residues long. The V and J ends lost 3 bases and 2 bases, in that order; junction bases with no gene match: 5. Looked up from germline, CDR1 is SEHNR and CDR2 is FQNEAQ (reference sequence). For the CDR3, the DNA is TGTGCCAGCAGCTTTTCGGGACTAGCGGGGATCACAGATACGCAGTATTTT. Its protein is CASSFSGLAGITDTQYF.

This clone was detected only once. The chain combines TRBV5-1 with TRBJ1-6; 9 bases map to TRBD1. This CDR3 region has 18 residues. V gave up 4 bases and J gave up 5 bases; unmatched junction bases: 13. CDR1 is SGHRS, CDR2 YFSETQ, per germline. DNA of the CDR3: TGCGCCAGCAGCACCGGGACAGGGCCCCCTTTGGATAATTCACCCCTCCACTTT. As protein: CASSTGTGPPLDNSPLHF.

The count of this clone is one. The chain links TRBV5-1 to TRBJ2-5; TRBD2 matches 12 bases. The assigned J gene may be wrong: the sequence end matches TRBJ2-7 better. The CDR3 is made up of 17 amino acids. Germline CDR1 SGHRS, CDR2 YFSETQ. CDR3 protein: CASSLGSSGGASYEQYF. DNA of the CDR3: TGCGCCAGCAGCCTGGGATCTAGCGGGGGGGCCTCCTACGAGCAGTACTTC.

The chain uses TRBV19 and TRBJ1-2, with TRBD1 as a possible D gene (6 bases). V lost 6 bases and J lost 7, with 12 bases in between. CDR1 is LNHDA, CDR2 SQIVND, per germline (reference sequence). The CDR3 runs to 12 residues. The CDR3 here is CASRGATGGYTF. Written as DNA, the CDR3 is TGTGCCAGTAGGGGGGCCACGGGTGGCTACACCTTC.

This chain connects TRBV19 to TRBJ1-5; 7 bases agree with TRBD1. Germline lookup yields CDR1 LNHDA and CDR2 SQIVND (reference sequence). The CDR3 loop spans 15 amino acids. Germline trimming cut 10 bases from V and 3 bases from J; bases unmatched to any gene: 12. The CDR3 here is CAISTGTGFNQPQHF. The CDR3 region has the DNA TGTGCCATCTCGACAGGGACCGGGTTCAATCAGCCCCAGCATTTT.

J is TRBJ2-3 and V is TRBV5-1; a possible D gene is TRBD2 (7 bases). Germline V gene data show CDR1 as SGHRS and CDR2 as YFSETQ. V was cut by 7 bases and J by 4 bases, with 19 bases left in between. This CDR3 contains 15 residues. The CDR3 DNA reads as TGCGCCAGCGCCTCCTCGAGGGGGAGGGCAGATACGCAGTATTTT. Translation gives CASASSRGRADTQYF.